This T cell receptor (beta chain) was identified during a study of T cell responses to AZD1222 COVID-19 vaccine. Germline V gives CDR1 MNHEY, CDR2 SVGAGI. The length of the CDR3 is 14 residues. Trimming took 6 bases from V and 6 from J; bases not matched to a gene: 8. Clones were sequenced by immunoSEQ multiplex PCR, and TCRdb holds only the in-frame ones, with some missing. The sample lists 180,000 or so clones; about 93% were seen once. Specimen: peripheral blood, collected 28 days after the second AZD1222 dose. V is TRBV6-5 and J is TRBJ2-7, with TRBD2 matching 10 bases. The source of this sequence is an adult who received the AZD1222 COVID-19 vaccine. The CDR3 nucleotides are TGTGCCAGCAGCACCGGGACTAGCGCATTCGAGCAGTACTTC. Amino acid sequence: CASSTGTSAFEQYF.